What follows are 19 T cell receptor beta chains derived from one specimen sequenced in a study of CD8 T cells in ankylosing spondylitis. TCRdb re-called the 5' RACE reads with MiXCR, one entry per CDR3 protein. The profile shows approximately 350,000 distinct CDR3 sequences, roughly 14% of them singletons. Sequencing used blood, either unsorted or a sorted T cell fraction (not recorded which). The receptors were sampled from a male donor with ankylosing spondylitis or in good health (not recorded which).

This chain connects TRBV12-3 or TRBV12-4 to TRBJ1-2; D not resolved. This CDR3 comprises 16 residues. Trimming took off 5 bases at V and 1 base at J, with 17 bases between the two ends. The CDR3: CASSPRTALVNYGYTF. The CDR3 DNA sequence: TGTGCCAGCAGTCCTCGGACCGCACTCGTTAACTATGGCTACACCTTC.

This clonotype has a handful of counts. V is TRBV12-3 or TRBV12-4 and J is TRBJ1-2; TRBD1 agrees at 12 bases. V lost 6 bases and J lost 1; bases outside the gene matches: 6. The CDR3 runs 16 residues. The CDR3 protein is CASSRGQGAFNYGYTF. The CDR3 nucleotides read TGTGCCAGCAGCCGGGGACAGGGGGCCTTTAACTATGGCTACACCTTC.

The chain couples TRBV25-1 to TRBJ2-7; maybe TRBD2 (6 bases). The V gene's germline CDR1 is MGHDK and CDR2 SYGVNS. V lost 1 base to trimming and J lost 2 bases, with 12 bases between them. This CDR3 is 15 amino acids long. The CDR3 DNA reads TGTGCCAGCAGTGAATCGGGGGTTATCACCTACGAGCAGTACTTC. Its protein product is CASSESGVITYEQYF.

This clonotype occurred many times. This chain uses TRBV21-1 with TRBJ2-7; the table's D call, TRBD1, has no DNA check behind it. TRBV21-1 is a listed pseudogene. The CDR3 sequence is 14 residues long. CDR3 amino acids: CASSIRTEPYEQYF. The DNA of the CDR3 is TGTGCCAGCAGCATTAGGACAGAGCCCTACGAGCAGTACTTC.

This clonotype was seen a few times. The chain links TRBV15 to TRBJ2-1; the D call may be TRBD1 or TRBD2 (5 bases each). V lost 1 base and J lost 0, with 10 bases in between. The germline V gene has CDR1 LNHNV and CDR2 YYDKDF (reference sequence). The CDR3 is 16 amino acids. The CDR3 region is CATSRASGSSYNEQFF. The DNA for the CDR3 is TGTGCCACCAGCAGAGCTTCAGGGAGCTCCTACAATGAGCAGTTCTTC.

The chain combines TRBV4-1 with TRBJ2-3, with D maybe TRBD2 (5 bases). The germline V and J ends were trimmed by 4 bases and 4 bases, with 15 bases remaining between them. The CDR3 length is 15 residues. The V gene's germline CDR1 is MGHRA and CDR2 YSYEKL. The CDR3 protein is CASSRPGYLADTQYF. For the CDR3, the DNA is TGCGCCAGCAGCCGTCCGGGATATCTAGCAGATACGCAGTATTTT.

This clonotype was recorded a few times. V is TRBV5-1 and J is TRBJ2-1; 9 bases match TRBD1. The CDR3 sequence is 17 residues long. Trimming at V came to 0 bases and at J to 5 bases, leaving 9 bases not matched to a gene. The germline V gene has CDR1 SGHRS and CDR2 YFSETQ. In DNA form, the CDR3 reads TGCGCCAGCAGCTTGGCAGGGACAGGGTTTGGGAACAATGAGCAGTTCTTC. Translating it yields CASSLAGTGFGNNEQFF.

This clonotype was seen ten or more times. CDR3 region: CASTKGTGELFF. DNA of the CDR3: TGTGCCAGCACTAAGGGGACCGGGGAGCTGTTTTTT. The rearrangement links TRBV6-5 to TRBJ2-2; perhaps TRBD1 as D (5 bases). Germline CDR1 is MNHEY and CDR2 is SVGAGI. This CDR3 has 12 residues. V was clipped by 7 bases and J by 5 bases, with 8 bases between them.

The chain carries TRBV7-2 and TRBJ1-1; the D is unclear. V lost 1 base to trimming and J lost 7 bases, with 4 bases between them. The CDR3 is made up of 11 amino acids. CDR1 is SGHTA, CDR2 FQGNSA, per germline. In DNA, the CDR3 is TGTGCCAGCAGCTTAGAGTATGAAGCTTTCTTT. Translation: CASSLEYEAFF.

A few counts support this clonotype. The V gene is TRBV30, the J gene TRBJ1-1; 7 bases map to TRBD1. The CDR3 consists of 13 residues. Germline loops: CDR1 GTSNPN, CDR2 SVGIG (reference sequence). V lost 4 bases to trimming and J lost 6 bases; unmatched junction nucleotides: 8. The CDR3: CAWTLRGAAEAFF. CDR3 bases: TGTGCCTGGACGCTCAGGGGGGCGGCTGAAGCTTTCTTT.

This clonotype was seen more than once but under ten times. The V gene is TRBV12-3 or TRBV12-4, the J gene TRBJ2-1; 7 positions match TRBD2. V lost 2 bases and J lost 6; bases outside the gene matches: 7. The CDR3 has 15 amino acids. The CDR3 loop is CASSLRRGWANEQFF. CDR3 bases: TGTGCCAGCAGTTTACGGCGGGGGTGGGCCAATGAGCAGTTCTTC.

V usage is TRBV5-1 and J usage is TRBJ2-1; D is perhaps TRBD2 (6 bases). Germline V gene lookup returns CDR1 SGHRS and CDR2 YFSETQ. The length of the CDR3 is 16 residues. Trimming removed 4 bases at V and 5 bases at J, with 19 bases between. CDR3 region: CASSLGRGGVDNEQFF. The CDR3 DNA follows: TGCGCCAGCAGCCTCGGTAGGGGCGGGGTCGACAATGAGCAGTTCTTC.

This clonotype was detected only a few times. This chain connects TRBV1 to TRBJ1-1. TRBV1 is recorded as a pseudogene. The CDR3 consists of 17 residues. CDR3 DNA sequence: TGCACCAGCAGCCAAGATTTTACGGGAGGGAAATGCACTGAAGCTTTCTTT. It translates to CTSSQDFTGGKCTEAFF.

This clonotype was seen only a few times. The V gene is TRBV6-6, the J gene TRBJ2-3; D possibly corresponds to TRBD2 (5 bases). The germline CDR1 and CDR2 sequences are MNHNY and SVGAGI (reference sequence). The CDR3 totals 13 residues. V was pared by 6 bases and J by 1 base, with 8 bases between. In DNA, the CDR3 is TGTGCCAGCAGAACGAGGGGCACAGATACGCAGTATTTT. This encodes CASRTRGTDTQYF.

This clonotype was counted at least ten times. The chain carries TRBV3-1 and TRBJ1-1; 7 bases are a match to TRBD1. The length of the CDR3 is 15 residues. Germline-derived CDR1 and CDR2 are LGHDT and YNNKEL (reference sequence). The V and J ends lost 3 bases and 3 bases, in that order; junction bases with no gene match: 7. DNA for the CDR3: TGTGCCAGCAGCCACCCGACAGGGTCTTACACTGAAGCTTTCTTT. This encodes CASSHPTGSYTEAFF.

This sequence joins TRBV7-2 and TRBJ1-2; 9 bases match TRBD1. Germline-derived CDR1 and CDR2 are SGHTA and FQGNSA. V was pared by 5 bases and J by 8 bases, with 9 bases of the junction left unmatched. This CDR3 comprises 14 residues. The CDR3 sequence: CASSLTGGPGGYTF. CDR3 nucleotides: TGTGCCAGCAGCCTAACAGGGGGCCCGGGGGGCTACACCTTC.

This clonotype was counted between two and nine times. CDR3 coding DNA: TGCGCCAGCAGCCAAGATCGGACAGATTACAATGAGCAGTTCTTC. It specifies CASSQDRTDYNEQFF. The V and J genes are TRBV4-1 and TRBJ2-1, with a weak D call TRBD1 (6 bases). This CDR3 is built from 15 residues. Germline loops: CDR1 MGHRA, CDR2 YSYEKL. Trimming took off 0 bases at V and 4 bases at J, with 10 bases between the two ends.

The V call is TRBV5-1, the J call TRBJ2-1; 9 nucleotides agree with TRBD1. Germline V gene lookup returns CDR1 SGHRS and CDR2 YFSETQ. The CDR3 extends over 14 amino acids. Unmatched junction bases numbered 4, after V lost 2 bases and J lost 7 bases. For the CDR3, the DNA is TGCGCCAGCAGCTTACCCGGGACAGGGAATGAGCAGTTCTTC. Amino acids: CASSLPGTGNEQFF.

CDR3 residues: CSAGTADPKGYGYTF. The CDR3 bases are TGCAGCGCCGGGACCGCCGACCCAAAGGGATATGGCTACACCTTC. The chain joins TRBV29-1 to TRBJ1-2; a possible D gene is TRBD1 (5 bases). The V end was cut by 7 bases, the J end by 5 bases, with 23 bases between. The CDR3 runs 15 residues. The germline V gene has CDR1 SQVTM and CDR2 ANQGSEA.